These 22 T cell receptor beta chains came from one sample sequenced in a study of blood T cell repertoires in COVID-19. Data came from immunoSEQ multiplex PCR; TCRdb stores just in-frame clones and leaves some out. Of fewer than 250,000 clones detected, approximately 86% appear once; the ten largest clones hold 0.72%. The specimen sequenced was peripheral blood. The source of these receptors is a man aged 35 to 55 with acute or convalescent COVID-19.

V gene TRBV4-3 combines with J gene TRBJ1-2, with D perhaps TRBD1 (5 bases). V gave up 0 bases and J gave up 4 bases, with 12 bases separating them. Looked up from germline, CDR1 is LGHNA and CDR2 is YSLEER. The CDR3 contains 15 residues. The CDR3 region is CASSQDGGGTYGYTF. As DNA, the CDR3 is TGCGCCAGCAGCCAAGATGGGGGGGGGACCTATGGCTACACCTTC.

The V and J genes are TRBV7-9 and TRBJ2-1, with 8 bases lining up with TRBD2. CDR3 length equals 15 residues. V shed 0 bases and J 9 bases; nucleotides not matched to a gene: 7. Germline values: CDR1 SEHNR, CDR2 FQNEAQ (reference sequence). The CDR3 DNA follows: TGTGCCAGCAGCTTAGCGCCGGGGGGGCCCGGTGAGCAGTTCTTC. Translation: CASSLAPGGPGEQFF.

V is TRBV6-5 and J is TRBJ1-2, with D possibly matching TRBD1 (6 bases). Trimming removed 5 bases from V and 14 bases from J, with 18 bases in between. The CDR3 is 12 residues long. CDR1 is MNHEY and CDR2 is SVGAGI in the germline V gene. The CDR3 DNA reads TGTGCCAGCAGTCGCCTGGTGGGGGCACTGACCTTC. Residues: CASSRLVGALTF.

The rearrangement uses TRBV14 and TRBJ2-3, with no clear D. Trimming pared 1 base from V and 0 bases from J, leaving 11 bases between. The CDR3 has 16 residues. The germline V gene encodes CDR1 SGHDN and CDR2 FVKESK. CDR3 residues: CASSQGGFLSTDTQYF. In nucleotides, the CDR3 is TGTGCCAGCAGCCAAGGAGGCTTCCTTAGCACAGATACGCAGTATTTT.

To note about this clone: This sample includes further DNA sequences coding for the same CDR3. CDR3 loop: CSVSRGRVTEAFF. CDR3 coding DNA: TGCAGCGTAAGCAGGGGGCGGGTCACTGAAGCTTTCTTT. The chain recombines TRBV29-1 with TRBJ1-1; 8 bases map to TRBD1. Germline loops: CDR1 SQVTM, CDR2 ANQGSEA. The CDR3 is 13 residues long. Trimming cost V 6 bases and J 4 bases; bases outside gene matches: 7.

The chain combines TRBV7-9 with TRBJ2-7; tentatively, D is TRBD1 (6 bases). This CDR3 spans 15 amino acids. Looked up from germline, CDR1 is SEHNR and CDR2 is FQNEAQ (reference sequence). V was pared by 0 bases and J by 0 bases, with 9 bases between. The CDR3 DNA reads TGTGCCAGCAGCTTAGCGACAGGCCCCTCCTACGAGCAGTACTTC. Its translation: CASSLATGPSYEQYF.

The chain recombines TRBV2 with TRBJ1-5; the D gene is possibly TRBD1 (6 bases). This CDR3 contains 15 residues. V lost 2 bases to trimming and J lost 6 bases, with 14 bases between them. Germline V gene sequence: CDR1 SNHLY, CDR2 FYNNEI. CDR3 region: CASSEILQGLQPQHF. The CDR3 coding sequence is TGTGCCAGCAGTGAAATCCTGCAGGGGCTTCAGCCCCAGCATTTT.

The chain employs TRBV9 and TRBJ2-3; tentative D call: TRBD2 (5 bases). The CDR3 spans 15 residues. The V and J ends lost 4 bases and 0 bases respectively, with 12 bases between them. Germline loops: CDR1 SGDLS, CDR2 YYNGEE. CDR3 sequence (DNA): TGTGCCAGCAGCCTCGGGTTAGCGAGCACAGATACGCAGTATTTT. Its protein is CASSLGLASTDTQYF.

The chain joins TRBV6-5 to TRBJ1-4; D gene unclear. This CDR3 comprises 15 residues. Trimming removed 0 bases from V and 5 bases from J, with 10 bases in between. Germline CDR1 MNHEY, CDR2 SVGAGI. As DNA, the CDR3 is TGTGCCAGCAGTTACTCCGGGCGGGAGAATGAAAAACTGTTTTTT. Encoded protein: CASSYSGRENEKLFF.

V is TRBV5-8 and J is TRBJ2-2; 7 nucleotides align to TRBD1. The CDR3 extends over 16 amino acids. The V gene's germline CDR1 is SGHTS and CDR2 YDEGEE. Trimming removed 1 base from V and 0 bases from J; junction bases left unmatched: 3. The CDR3 bases are TGTGCCAGCAGCTTGTGGCAGGGGGCGAACACCGGGGAGCTGTTTTTT. Its translation is CASSLWQGANTGELFF.

J is TRBJ1-6 and V is TRBV7-6; 9 bases align to TRBD1. The CDR3 spans 15 residues. V shed 3 bases and J 5 bases; nucleotides not matched to a gene: 2. The germline gives CDR1 SGHVS, CDR2 FNYEAQ. The DNA for the CDR3 is TGTGCCAGCAGCTTCGGACAGGGGCATAATTCACCCCTCCACTTT. The encoded protein is CASSFGQGHNSPLHF.

This clone has only one observation. V usage is TRBV21-1 and J usage is TRBJ1-1. TRBV21-1 counts as a pseudogene. The CDR3 spans 15 residues. This CDR3 reads CASSKSGSQNTEAFF. CDR3 bases: TGTGCCAGCAGCAAAAGCGGCAGTCAGAACACTGAAGCTTTCTTT.

The rearrangement joins TRBV27 to TRBJ2-1; 9 nucleotides agree with TRBD2. CDR3 size: 16 residues. Losses at the gene ends were 5 bases for V and 9 bases for J; bases not matched to a gene: 14. The germline V gene encodes CDR1 MNHEY and CDR2 SMNVEV (reference sequence). CDR3 loop: CASSLGTSLRWGEQFF. In nucleotides, the CDR3 is TGTGCCAGCAGTCTAGGGACTAGCCTAAGGTGGGGTGAGCAGTTCTTC.

The rearrangement links TRBV25-1 to TRBJ2-5; no reliable D call. Germline V gene data show CDR1 as MGHDK and CDR2 as SYGVNS. CDR3 size: 12 residues. V lost 1 base and J lost 5, with 5 bases in between. The CDR3 bases are TGTGCCAGCAGTGAATCGAGCGAGACCCAGTACTTC. It codes for CASSESSETQYF.

The chain recombines TRBV5-1 with TRBJ2-1, with D tentatively TRBD1 (6 bases). The V end was cut by 2 bases, the J end by 7 bases, with 13 bases between. This CDR3 comprises 14 residues. Germline V gene sequence: CDR1 SGHRS, CDR2 YFSETQ. The CDR3 DNA follows: TGCGCCAGCAGCTTAGGGGGAGAGAGAAATGAGCAGTTCTTC. It translates to CASSLGGERNEQFF.

The rearrangement uses TRBV9 and TRBJ1-3, with D possibly TRBD1 on 6 matching bases. This CDR3 comprises 14 residues. CDR1 is SGDLS and CDR2 is YYNGEE in the germline V gene. The V end lost 4 bases, the J end lost 8 bases, and 16 bases lay between the germline ends. The CDR3: CASSLNRDPYTIYF. The CDR3 DNA follows: TGTGCCAGCAGCCTTAACAGGGACCCCTACACCATATATTTT.

The chain recombines TRBV5-1 with TRBJ2-2; 7 bases are a match to TRBD1. The CDR3 is 15 amino acids. The ends lost 6 bases at V and 3 bases at J; junction bases unmatched: 8. Germline CDR1 is SGHRS and CDR2 is YFSETQ. As DNA, the CDR3 is TGCGCCAGCACGGGGCAGGGGGTTTACACCGGGGAGCTGTTTTTT. Residues: CASTGQGVYTGELFF.

The chain recombines TRBV6-5 with TRBJ1-5; D is unclear. The germline CDR1 and CDR2 sequences are MNHEY and SVGAGI. The CDR3 is 13 residues long. With 6 bases removed from V and 1 base from J, the gap between germline ends came to 7 bases. CDR3 sequence reads: CASSIGSNQPQHF. The DNA of the CDR3 is TGTGCCAGCAGCATCGGGAGCAATCAGCCCCAGCATTTT.

The rearrangement links TRBV6-1 to TRBJ2-1; D possibly corresponds to TRBD1 (5 bases). Trimming pared 4 bases from V and 7 bases from J, leaving 8 bases between. Germline loops: CDR1 MNHNS, CDR2 SASEGT. The CDR3 is 12 residues long. CDR3 coding DNA: TGTGCCAGCAGTGGACAGTTTAATGAGCAGTTCTTC. It is translated as CASSGQFNEQFF.

This chain connects TRBV20-1 to TRBJ1-1, with 9 bases identical to TRBD1. Unmatched junction bases numbered 13, after V lost 3 bases and J lost 5 bases. From germline, CDR1 is DFQATT and CDR2 SNEGSKA (reference sequence). The CDR3 length is 16 residues. The CDR3 sequence is CSASTGTGREETEAFF. In DNA, the CDR3 is TGCAGTGCTAGTACCGGGACAGGGAGGGAAGAAACTGAAGCTTTCTTT.

The chain carries TRBV28 and TRBJ1-2; possible D gene TRBD1, 5 bases. The V end was cut by 1 base, the J end by 7 bases, with 13 bases between. CDR3 length: 14 amino acids. Germline assignment: CDR1 MDHEN and CDR2 SYDVKM. DNA of the CDR3: TGTGCCAGCAGTTTATTGGAGGGGTGGGGTGGCTACACCTTC. It encodes CASSLLEGWGGYTF.

The chain recombines TRBV7-9 with TRBJ1-2, with D hard to call. Germline loops: CDR1 SEHNR, CDR2 FQNEAQ (reference sequence). V dropped 2 bases and J dropped 8 bases, with 6 bases sitting between them. The CDR3 is 11 residues long. CDR3 sequence reads: CASSLLEGYTF. CDR3 nucleotide sequence: TGTGCCAGCAGCTTATTAGAAGGCTACACCTTC.